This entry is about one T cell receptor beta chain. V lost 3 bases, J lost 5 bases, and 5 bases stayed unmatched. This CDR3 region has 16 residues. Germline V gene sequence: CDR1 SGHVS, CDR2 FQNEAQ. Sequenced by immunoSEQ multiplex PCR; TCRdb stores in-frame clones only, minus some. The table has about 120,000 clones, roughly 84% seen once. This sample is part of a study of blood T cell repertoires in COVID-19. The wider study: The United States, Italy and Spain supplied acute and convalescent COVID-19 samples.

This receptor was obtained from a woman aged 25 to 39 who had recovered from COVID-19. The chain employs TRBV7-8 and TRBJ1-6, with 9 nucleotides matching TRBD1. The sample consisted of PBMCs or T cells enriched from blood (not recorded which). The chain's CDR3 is CASSFWTGDDNSPLHF. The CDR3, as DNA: TGTGCCAGCAGCTTTTGGACAGGGGATGATAATTCACCCCTCCACTTT.